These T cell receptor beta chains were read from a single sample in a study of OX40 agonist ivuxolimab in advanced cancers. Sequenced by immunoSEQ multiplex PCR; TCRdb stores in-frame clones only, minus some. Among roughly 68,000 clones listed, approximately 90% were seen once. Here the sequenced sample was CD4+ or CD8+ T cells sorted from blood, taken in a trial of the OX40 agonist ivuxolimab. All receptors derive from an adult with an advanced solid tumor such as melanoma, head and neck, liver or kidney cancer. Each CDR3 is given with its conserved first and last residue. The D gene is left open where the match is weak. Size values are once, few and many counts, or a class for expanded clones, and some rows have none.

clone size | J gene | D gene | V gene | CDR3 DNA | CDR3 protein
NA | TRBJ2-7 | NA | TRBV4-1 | TGCGCCAGCAGCCCGACGGGTCCCTACGAGCAGTACTTC | CASSPTGPYEQYF
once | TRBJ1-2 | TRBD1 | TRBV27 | TGTGCCAGCATAGGGGGCGCAGACTATGGCTACACCTTC | CASIGGADYGYTF
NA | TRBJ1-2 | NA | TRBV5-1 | TGCGCCAGCAGCTTGGCCGTCACGGGGGATTATGGCTACACCTTC | CASSLAVTGDYGYTF
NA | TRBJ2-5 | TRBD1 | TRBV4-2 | TGTGCCAGCAGCCAAGAAGGCGGGACAGGCCAAGAGACCCAGTACTTC | CASSQEGGTGQETQYF
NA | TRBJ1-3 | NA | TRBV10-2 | TGCGCCAGCAGGGGAAACACCATATATTTT | CASRGNTIYF
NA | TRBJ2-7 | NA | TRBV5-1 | TGCGCCAGCAGCTTGGCCAACGGGGAGGACGAGCAGTACTTC | CASSLANGEDEQYF
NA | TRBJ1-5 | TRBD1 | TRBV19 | TGTGCCAGTAGTATTCCCCGACAGGGTTTGGGTCAGCCCCAGCATTTT | CASSIPRQGLGQPQHF
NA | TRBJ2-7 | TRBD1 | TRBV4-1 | TGCGCCAGCAGCTATAGACAGGGGGCGAAAGAGCAGTACTTC | CASSYRQGAKEQYF
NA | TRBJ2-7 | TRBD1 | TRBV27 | TGTGCCAGCAGTAAGGGACAGGCCTACGAGCAGTACTTC | CASSKGQAYEQYF
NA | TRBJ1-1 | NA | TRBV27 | TGTGCCAGCAGCTTGTGGGGGGGCGAATCGAACACTGAAGCTTTCTTT | CASSLWGGESNTEAFF